This TCR beta chain was identified in a study of T cells in Graves' hyperthyroidism and ophthalmopathy. This clonotype has more than one count but fewer than ten. Amplified TCR beta CDR3 regions derived from RNA transcripts. The HTBI primer set served for first-round RT-PCR of the TCR CDR3. TCRdb reanalysed the multiplex PCR reads using MiXCR and keeps one entry per CDR3 protein. The sample holds hundreds of thousands of distinct CDR3 sequences; about 15% are singletons and the top ten take 20% to 25%. Looked up from germline, CDR1 is SGDLS and CDR2 is YYNGEE. CDR3 length equals 14 residues. V was cut by 3 bases and J by 1 base, with 9 bases left in between.

This sequence joins TRBV9 and TRBJ2-3; D is perhaps TRBD2 (5 bases). The receptor's source is a woman in her 30s with Graves' hyperthyroidism. Input material: blood. Here the CDR3 reads CASSALEGTDTQYF. The CDR3 DNA reads as TGTGCCAGCAGCGCGCTGGAGGGCACAGATACGCAGTATTTT.